Listed here are 23 T cell receptor beta chains from one sample, sequenced in a study of shared clonotypes between healthy human individuals (dated by TCRdb to 2020 to 2021). Library method: the immunoSEQ multiplex PCR assay. TCRdb carries this immuneACCESS record with in-frame sequences only. Its versions omit some clonotypes, under half of them owing to an unresolved V gene in the studies checked, with the rest unexplained. A total of fewer than 600,000 clones appear in this sample, roughly three quarters of them only once. The top ten clonotypes cover around 13% of the sample. Material: PBMCs. The receptor source for this set is a woman aged 40 to 50 in good health. Some clones in this sample may be carry-over from other donors' samples.

V usage is TRBV7-2 and J usage is TRBJ2-7; D not resolved. CDR1 and CDR2 from the germline V gene are SGHTA and FQGNSA. The CDR3 is 14 amino acids. The germline V and J ends were trimmed by 5 bases and 5 bases, with 16 bases remaining between them. CDR3 sequence reads: CASSPRSKVDEQYF. CDR3 coding DNA: TGTGCCAGCAGCCCCCGGTCTAAGGTCGACGAGCAGTACTTC. The variable domain in full, with the rest retrieved from reference TRBV7-2 and TRBJ2-7, is GAGVSQSPSNKVTEKGKDVELRCDPISGHTALYWYRQSLGQGLEFLIYFQGNSAPDKSGLPSDRFSAERTGGSVSTLTIQRTQQEDSAVYLCASSPRSKVDEQYFGPGTRLTVT.

The chain is built from TRBV6-6 and TRBJ2-1; 11 positions match TRBD2. With 4 bases clipped from V and 7 bases from J, the junction kept 9 bases outside the gene matches. Germline CDR1 reads MNHNY; CDR2 reads SVGAGI (reference sequence). The CDR3 length is 16 residues. Written as DNA, the CDR3 is TGTGCCAGCAGTTCCCGTTTAGCGGGAGGGCAAAATGAGCAGTTCTTC. This codes for CASSSRLAGGQNEQFF.

This clone was recorded once. The genes are TRBV18 and TRBJ2-6, with 8 bases identical to TRBD2. The CDR3 has 14 residues. The germline V gene has CDR1 KGHSH and CDR2 LQKENI. Trimming at V came to 8 bases and at J to 3 bases, leaving 3 bases not matched to a gene. The CDR3 coding sequence is TGTGCCAGCGCCCGGGGGGGTGGGGCCAACGTCCTGACTTTC. Translation gives CASARGGGANVLTF.

In the case of this clone: This sequence may be a read error, since a much larger clone differs from it by one base. The chain carries TRBV6-4 and TRBJ2-3, with TRBD2 as a possible D gene (6 bases). Trimming removed 7 bases from V and 0 bases from J, with 17 bases in between. This CDR3 contains 16 residues. CDR1 is MRHNA and CDR2 is SNTAGT in the germline V gene. The CDR3 here is CASNDSSAASTDTQYF. The CDR3 DNA reads as TGTGCCAGCAATGATTCTAGCGCCGCTAGCACAGATACGCAGTATTTT.

This clone turned up a few times. The sample holds other DNA sequences that translate to the same CDR3. V gene TRBV28 combines with J gene TRBJ2-2; D perhaps matches TRBD1 (5 bases). Germline V lookup: CDR1 MDHEN, CDR2 SYDVKM. The length of the CDR3 is 13 residues. V was trimmed by 6 bases and J by 2 bases, leaving 7 bases between them. CDR3: CASRGPNTGELFF. As DNA, the CDR3 is TGTGCCAGCAGGGGGCCAAACACCGGGGAGCTGTTTTTT.

A note on this clone: This sequence may be a read error, since a much larger clone differs from it by one base. This chain joins TRBV27 and TRBJ1-2; 9 positions match TRBD1. This CDR3 comprises 13 residues. The germline gives CDR1 MNHEY, CDR2 SMNVEV (reference sequence). CDR3 in amino acids: CSSTQTGGGGYTF. In DNA form, the CDR3 reads TGTTCCAGCACCCAGACAGGGGGGGGTGGCTACACCTTC.

This clone was seen just once. The chain links TRBV2 to TRBJ2-5, with 8 bases aligning to TRBD2. In germline, CDR1 is SNHLY, CDR2 FYNNEI. The length of the CDR3 is 13 residues. With 9 bases clipped from V and 1 base from J, the junction kept 4 bases outside the gene matches. CDR3 bases: TGTGCCAGTACACGGGAGGGCCAAGAGACCCAGTACTTC. The encoded protein is CASTREGQETQYF. The full variable domain, completed using reference TRBV2 and TRBJ2-5, is EPEVTQTPSHQVTQMGQEVILRCVPISNHLYFYWYRQILGQKVEFLVSFYNNEISEKSEIFDDQFSVERPDGSNFTLKIRSTKLEDSAMYFCASTREGQETQYFGPGTRLLVL.

The CDR3 here is CSVDLTGSYEQYF. CDR3 DNA: TGCAGCGTTGACCTCACAGGTTCCTACGAGCAGTACTTC. This sequence joins TRBV29-1 and TRBJ2-7; weak D call: TRBD1 (5 bases). The CDR3 runs to 13 residues. The germline V gene encodes CDR1 SQVTM and CDR2 ANQGSEA. V gave up 3 bases and J gave up 1 base, with 10 bases separating them.

The chain couples TRBV5-4 to TRBJ1-1, with D perhaps matching TRBD1 (6 bases). The CDR3 extends over 14 amino acids. Trimming stripped 2 bases from V and 6 bases from J, with 14 bases between. Per germline, CDR1 SGHNT and CDR2 YYREEE (reference sequence). CDR3 in DNA: TGTGCCAGCAGCTTCGGGGGGGGCTCATCTGAAGCTTTCTTT. It is translated as CASSFGGGSSEAFF. The entire variable domain, with the rest obtained from reference TRBV5-4 and TRBJ1-1, is as follows: ETGVTQSPTHLIKTRGQQVTLRCSSQSGHNTVSWYQQALGQGPQFIFQYYREEENGRGNFPPRFSGLQFPNYSSELNVNALELDDSALYLCASSFGGGSSEAFFGQGTRLTVV.

This clone turned up a few times. This chain uses TRBV29-1 with TRBJ2-3, with 7 bases matching TRBD1. The CDR3 has 13 residues. V lost 6 bases to trimming and J lost 4 bases; unmatched junction nucleotides: 7. Germline V lookup: CDR1 SQVTM, CDR2 ANQGSEA. In DNA, the CDR3 is TGCAGCGTCGGGAACGACAGGGCAGATACGCAGTATTTT. It is translated as CSVGNDRADTQYF.

V and J are TRBV4-3 and TRBJ2-3; a possible D gene is TRBD2 (5 bases). This CDR3 is 14 amino acids long. Looked up from germline, CDR1 is LGHNA and CDR2 is YSLEER. V was cut by 1 base and J by 1 base, with 6 bases left in between. The CDR3 DNA reads as TGCGCCAGCAGCCAAGGGACTCGCACAGATACGCAGTATTTT. Protein product: CASSQGTRTDTQYF.

V and J are TRBV7-2 and TRBJ2-7; tentatively, D is TRBD1 (5 bases). The CDR3 is 15 amino acids. Germline CDR1 SGHTA, CDR2 FQGNSA. V dropped 6 bases and J dropped 2 bases, with 17 bases sitting between them. CDR3 in DNA: TGTGCCAGCAGGCTGTGGGGCTCCGGAGCCTACGAGCAGTACTTC. Translating it yields CASRLWGSGAYEQYF. Full variable domain (outside the CDR3, taken from reference TRBV7-2 and TRBJ2-7): GAGVSQSPSNKVTEKGKDVELRCDPISGHTALYWYRQSLGQGLEFLIYFQGNSAPDKSGLPSDRFSAERTGGSVSTLTIQRTQQEDSAVYLCASRLWGSGAYEQYFGPGTRLTVT.

This sequence joins TRBV28 and TRBJ2-7, with 8 bases lining up with TRBD2. This CDR3 is 16 amino acids long. Per germline, CDR1 MDHEN and CDR2 SYDVKM. V shed 4 bases and J 2 bases; nucleotides not matched to a gene: 10. In DNA, the CDR3 is TGTGCCAGCAGTTCCGGTGGAGTAGCGGGAACCTACGAGCAGTACTTC. It yields the protein CASSSGGVAGTYEQYF. The whole variable domain, remainder taken from reference TRBV28 and TRBJ2-7, is DVKVTQSSRYLVKRTGEKVFLECVQDMDHENMFWYRQDPGLGLRLIYFSYDVKMKEKGDIPEGYSVSREKKERFSLILESASTNQTSMYLCASSSGGVAGTYEQYFGPGTRLTVT.

This chain links TRBV5-1 with TRBJ2-1; possibly TRBD2 for D (6 bases). Germline CDR1 is SGHRS and CDR2 is YFSETQ. V was clipped by 0 bases and J by 6 bases, with 13 bases between them. CDR3 length equals 15 residues. CDR3 DNA: TGCGCCAGCAGCTTGGCGCTAGCGACAGTCAATGAGCAGTTCTTC. Its protein is CASSLALATVNEQFF.

V gene TRBV4-2 combines with J gene TRBJ2-7, with 12 bases identical to TRBD2. CDR1 is LGHNA and CDR2 is YNFKEQ in the germline V gene. There are 15 residues in the CDR3. Trimming cost V 1 base and J 5 bases; bases outside gene matches: 3. CDR3 in DNA: TGTGCCAGCAGCCAAGGACTAGCGGGAGACCACGAGCAGTACTTC. Translated: CASSQGLAGDHEQYF.

The chain joins TRBV28 to TRBJ1-1; D remains ambiguous. The CDR3 length is 14 residues. Trimming shortened V by 6 bases and J by 1 base, and 12 bases separated the two germline ends. From germline, CDR1 is MDHEN and CDR2 SYDVKM. CDR3: CASRAGRPNTEAFF. The CDR3 nucleotides read TGTGCCAGCAGGGCCGGGAGGCCGAACACTGAAGCTTTCTTT.

The V call is TRBV29-1, the J call TRBJ1-1; TRBD1 matches 10 bases. Germline values: CDR1 SQVTM, CDR2 ANQGSEA. This CDR3 has 12 residues. Trimming at V came to 7 bases and at J to 9 bases, leaving 8 bases not matched to a gene. CDR3 amino acids: CSGQGARGKAFF. For the CDR3, the DNA is TGCAGCGGACAGGGGGCTAGGGGTAAAGCTTTCTTT.

This clone was seen a single time. This rearrangement joins TRBV5-1 to TRBJ1-3; weak D call: TRBD1 (5 bases). The CDR3 loop spans 18 amino acids. Germline values: CDR1 SGHRS, CDR2 YFSETQ. The V gene lost 1 base and the J gene lost 0 bases, with 17 bases spanning the gap. CDR3 nucleotide sequence: TGCGCCAGCAGCTTGTGGGGAGGGGATGAACTCTCTGGAAACACCATATATTTT. Translating gives CASSLWGGDELSGNTIYF.

This clone was seen a handful of times. V and J are TRBV28 and TRBJ2-7; TRBD1 might be the D (6 bases). The CDR3 is 14 amino acids. The V and J ends lost 7 bases and 1 base respectively, with 14 bases between them. Germline values: CDR1 MDHEN, CDR2 SYDVKM. The CDR3 is CASISQGRSYEQYF. The DNA for the CDR3 is TGTGCCAGCATCTCACAGGGTAGGTCCTACGAGCAGTACTTC.

The gene calls are TRBV29-1 and TRBJ2-7; 10 positions match TRBD1. Germline CDR1 is SQVTM and CDR2 is ANQGSEA. The CDR3 has 16 residues. J was trimmed by 3 bases and V by 0 bases; bases with no gene match: 8. The DNA for the CDR3 is TGCAGCGTTGAAGAGGGGACAGGGGACACCTACTACGAGCAGTACTTC. Translation gives CSVEEGTGDTYYEQYF.

The chain has TRBV11-3 and TRBJ2-2; D is unresolved. CDR3 length equals 12 residues. Between the trimmed V and J ends, which lost 1 base and 7 bases, there was a span of 4 bases. The germline CDR1 and CDR2 sequences are SGHNT and YENEEA. CDR3 DNA sequence: TGTGCCAGCAGCTTAGCTGGCGGGGAGCTGTTTTTT. This codes for CASSLAGGELFF.

The CDR3 nucleotides are TGTGCCAGCACCAGACTAGCGGGAGGCAATGAGCAGTTCTTC. This translates into CASTRLAGGNEQFF. The chain carries TRBV27 and TRBJ2-1; 13 nucleotides line up with TRBD2. CDR3 length equals 14 residues. The V segment lost 7 bases and the J segment 6 bases; nucleotides outside the gene matches: 3. From germline, CDR1 is MNHEY and CDR2 SMNVEV (reference sequence).

The rearrangement links TRBV10-3 to TRBJ2-3; tentatively, D is TRBD1 (5 bases). CDR1 is ENHRY and CDR2 is SYGVKD in the germline V gene. Trimming took 0 bases from V and 0 from J, leaving 13 bases between them. This CDR3 has 17 amino acids. CDR3 residues: CAISESIPGYSTDTQYF. CDR3 DNA: TGTGCCATCAGTGAGTCGATTCCAGGGTACAGCACAGATACGCAGTATTTT.